The 23 T cell receptor beta chains below come from one sample, sequenced in a study of CXCR3-negative and CXCR3-positive naive CD8 T cells. Through 5' RACE with UMI labels, the TRB cDNA libraries were prepared. After re-calling the 5' RACE reads, TCRdb lists one entry per CDR3 protein, DNA absent. Listed are approximately 6,900 distinct CDR3 sequences; approximately 1.5% falls within the top ten. Study conclusions and caveats: CXCR3-positive naive cells had TRB CDR3s that were more hydrophobic than CXCR3-negative naive cells had.

Their antigens remain unidentified. The sequenced sample was naive CXCR3+ CD8+ T cells from blood. Specified subset: CD45RO-CCR7+CD27+CD95- naive CD8+ T cells expressing CXCR3 (TNR3+). These receptors were collected from a human donor in good health. Some clones in this sample may be carry-over from other donors' samples.

According to its frequency, this clonotype is medium-sized (0.01 to 0.1%). V is TRBV20-1 and J is TRBJ2-7; TCRdb indicates TRBD1, and absent DNA this call remains unverified. The germline V gene encodes CDR1 DFQATT and CDR2 SNEGSKA (reference sequence). The CDR3 covers 13 residues. CDR3 sequence reads: CSAWGQGFYEQYF.

The genes are TRBV12-3 or TRBV12-4 and TRBJ2-7; TCRdb's assignment of TRBD1 cannot be checked, as there is no DNA. CDR3 length equals 13 residues. The CDR3 loop is CASSLTDSYEQYF.

This clonotype is labeled medium-sized based on frequency. The chain couples TRBV27 to TRBJ1-1. The germline V gene has CDR1 MNHEY and CDR2 SMNVEV (reference sequence). This CDR3 is 14 amino acids long. The CDR3 spells CASSLSGPFTEAFF.

This chain links TRBV13 with TRBJ2-5. The CDR3 has 12 amino acids. Germline loops: CDR1 PRHDT, CDR2 FYEKMQ (reference sequence). The CDR3 sequence is CASSLAGETQYF.

The genes are TRBV28 and TRBJ2-3; the TRBD2 assignment by TCRdb is unverifiable without DNA. This CDR3 comprises 15 residues. Germline V CDR1 and CDR2: MDHEN, SYDVKM. CDR3 in amino acids: CASSPRLAGGDTQYF.

The V call is TRBV28, the J call TRBJ2-1; TCRdb reports TRBD1, a call that lacks DNA to check it against. The CDR3 is 14 amino acids. Germline-derived CDR1 and CDR2 are MDHEN and SYDVKM. The CDR3 protein is CASSGLTGWGEQFF.

The chain links TRBV28 to TRBJ2-7; the TCRdb D gene call, TRBD2, has no DNA to confirm it. In germline, CDR1 is MDHEN, CDR2 SYDVKM. This CDR3 has 15 amino acids. CDR3 protein: CASSLTERTYNEQFF.

By frequency, this clonotype is medium-sized (0.01 to 0.1%). The chain carries TRBV27 and TRBJ2-3; lacking DNA, the TRBD2 call made by TCRdb goes unchecked. CDR1 and CDR2 from the germline V gene are MNHEY and SMNVEV (reference sequence). The CDR3 is made up of 16 amino acids. CDR3 sequence reads: CASSLTSGGGPDTQYF.

This clonotype is labeled medium-sized (0.01 to 0.1%) based on frequency. V usage is TRBV6-5 and J usage is TRBJ2-2; TCRdb calls TRBD2, which cannot be checked without DNA. Germline values: CDR1 MNHEY, CDR2 SVGAGI. CDR3 length: 16 amino acids. The CDR3 sequence: CASSSPSLAGPGELFF.

This chain links TRBV19 with TRBJ2-2; without DNA, the TCRdb call of TRBD1 cannot be checked. The CDR3 length is 15 residues. In germline, CDR1 is LNHDA, CDR2 SQIVND (reference sequence). CDR3 in amino acids: CASSLTGGWTGELFF.

The chain links TRBV28 to TRBJ2-1. The CDR3 spans 15 residues. Germline V CDR1 and CDR2: MDHEN, SYDVKM. The CDR3 reads CASSLRTFGVNEQFF.

The V and J genes are TRBV4-3 and TRBJ2-1; TCRdb reports TRBD2, a call that lacks DNA to check it against. The CDR3 length is 16 residues. Per the germline V gene, CDR1 is LGHNA and CDR2 is YSLEER. CDR3 protein: CSSSQDLAGGFDEQFF.

Considering frequency, this clonotype is medium-sized. The chain recombines TRBV2 with TRBJ2-1; checking the TCRdb D call of TRBD1 is not possible without DNA. The CDR3 length is 16 residues. Per germline, CDR1 SNHLY and CDR2 FYNNEI. The CDR3 protein is CASSERGRPGHAEQFF. The full variable domain, its missing parts supplied by reference TRBV2 and TRBJ2-1, is EPEVTQTPSHQVTQMGQEVILRCVPISNHLYFYWYRQILGQKVEFLVSFYNNEISEKSEIFDDQFSVERPDGSNFTLKIRSTKLEDSAMYFCASSERGRPGHAEQFFGPGTRLTVL.

This clonotype shows up as medium-sized by frequency. The J gene is TRBJ1-1, the V gene TRBV10-3; no DNA is available, so the TRBD1 call from TCRdb remains unchecked. Germline loops: CDR1 ENHRY, CDR2 SYGVKD. This CDR3 is 14 amino acids long. The CDR3 loop reads CAISGTGMNTEAFF.

V is TRBV5-1 and J is TRBJ2-1; TCRdb's D gene call, TRBD2, goes unchecked for lack of DNA. CDR1 is SGHRS and CDR2 is YFSETQ in the germline V gene. This CDR3 region has 17 residues. The CDR3 reads CASSLALAGELVDEQFF.

This clonotype counts as medium-sized by frequency. V gene TRBV4-1 combines with J gene TRBJ2-7; TCRdb's D gene call, TRBD1, goes unchecked for lack of DNA. The germline gives CDR1 MGHRA, CDR2 YSYEKL. This CDR3 contains 15 residues. The CDR3 sequence is CASSQVGQGYDEQYF.

This clonotype registers medium-sized by frequency. The rearrangement joins TRBV12-3 or TRBV12-4 to TRBJ1-2; TCRdb proposes TRBD1, but this gene call is untestable without DNA. There are 19 residues in the CDR3. The CDR3 sequence: CASSTSIVGTGESNYGYTF.

V is TRBV7-9 and J is TRBJ1-1. Germline CDR1 and CDR2: SEHNR and FQNEAQ (reference sequence). This CDR3 is 17 amino acids long. Here the CDR3 reads CASSRVMVTQMNTEAFF.

The chain joins TRBV11-2 to TRBJ1-1. CDR3 length: 13 residues. The germline CDR1 and CDR2 sequences are SGHAT and FQNNGV. Here the CDR3 reads CASSLLPNTEAFF.

The chain couples TRBV25-1 to TRBJ1-1; TCRdb returns TRBD1, unconfirmable since there is no DNA. From germline, CDR1 is MGHDK and CDR2 SYGVNS. The CDR3 is 14 residues long. The CDR3 is CASNGQLASTEAFF.

This clonotype is classed as medium-sized (0.01 to 0.1%) by frequency. The chain uses TRBV29-1 and TRBJ2-1; with no DNA, the TCRdb D assignment of TRBD2 cannot be verified. The CDR3 is 16 residues long. Looked up from germline, CDR1 is SQVTM and CDR2 is ANQGSEA. The chain's CDR3 is CSVPEGLAGGYNEQFF.

This clonotype registers medium-sized by frequency. The chain carries TRBV29-1 and TRBJ1-4; there is no DNA to check the TCRdb D call of TRBD1. The CDR3 spans 16 residues. Germline V gene sequence: CDR1 SQVTM, CDR2 ANQGSEA. The CDR3 sequence: CSVVGGGVSSNEKLFF.

This clonotype is identified as medium-sized from frequency. The chain carries TRBV4-3 and TRBJ2-1; lacking DNA, the TRBD2 call made by TCRdb goes unchecked. CDR3 size: 17 residues. CDR1 and CDR2 from the germline V gene are LGHNA and YSLEER. The CDR3 protein is CASSQEVRGGVGREQFF.